The 4 T cell receptor beta chains reported below all come from one sample, sequenced in a study of Graves' ophthalmopathy and Graves' hyperthyroidism. The authors amplified TCR beta CDR3 regions, and they did so from RNA transcripts for repertoire sequencing. First-round RT-PCR relied on HTBI primers, and a second-round multiplex PCR came next. Via MiXCR, TCRdb re-called the multiplex PCR reads, giving one row per CDR3 protein. The sample holds over 650,000 distinct CDR3 sequences, about 41% seen once. The sequenced sample was peripheral blood. The source of these receptors is an adult man with Graves' ophthalmopathy.

The chain carries TRBV7-9 and TRBJ2-7; unclear D gene. Between the trimmed V and J ends, which lost 8 bases and 0 bases, there was a span of 14 bases. Germline V gene lookup returns CDR1 SEHNR and CDR2 FQNEAQ (reference sequence). This CDR3 region has 14 residues. CDR3 region: CASHSARNSYEQYF. For the CDR3, the DNA is TGTGCCAGCCATTCGGCGAGGAACTCCTACGAGCAGTACTTC.

The rearrangement joins TRBV30 to TRBJ1-1; perhaps TRBD1 as D (6 bases). The CDR3 is made up of 13 amino acids. The germline CDR1 and CDR2 sequences are GTSNPN and SVGIG (reference sequence). The ends were cut back, 0 bases at V and 5 bases at J, with 10 bases in the middle. For the CDR3, the DNA is TGTGCCTGGAGTGTACAGGGTTGGACTGAAGCTTTCTTT. Amino acid sequence: CAWSVQGWTEAFF.

There are many counts of this clonotype. The chain is built from TRBV7-2 and TRBJ1-1; 7 bases fit TRBD1. The germline gives CDR1 SGHTA, CDR2 FQGNSA. This CDR3 is 15 amino acids long. Germline trimming cut 6 bases from V and 7 bases from J; bases unmatched to any gene: 14. In DNA, the CDR3 is TGTGCCAGCAGGCTATGGACAGGCAGGCCTGGTGAAGCTTTCTTT. Protein product: CASRLWTGRPGEAFF.

This clonotype has at least ten counts. DNA of the CDR3: TGTGCCACCAGCAAAGGGTTTCTGACTGGCGAGCAGTACTTC. Protein product: CATSKGFLTGEQYF. The rearrangement uses TRBV15 and TRBJ2-7; the D is unclear. V was cut by 4 bases and J by 6 bases, with 16 bases left in between. CDR1 and CDR2 (germline): LNHNV, YYDKDF (reference sequence). The CDR3 is 14 amino acids.